This note documents a single T cell receptor (beta chain) sequence. The CDR3 consists of 15 residues. From germline, CDR1 is SGHDT and CDR2 YYEEEE. Unmatched junction bases numbered 7, after V lost 2 bases and J lost 3 bases. The entry originates in a study of cytomegalovirus exposure and HLA in healthy donors. The study ran its PCR with 60 Vbeta and 13 Jbeta primers. Measured with immunoSEQ multiplex PCR; TCRdb has only the in-frame clones, and not every one. The table lists some 120,000 clones. Sequenced: PBMCs. This sequence originates from a man between 25 and 39 years old in good health and CMV-seronegative. The V and J genes are TRBV5-6 and TRBJ2-5; TRBD2 aligns across 7 bases. The CDR3 nucleotides read TGTGCCAGCAGCTTTTCGGGGCTAGCGGAAGAGACCCAGTACTTC. Its protein is CASSFSGLAEETQYF.